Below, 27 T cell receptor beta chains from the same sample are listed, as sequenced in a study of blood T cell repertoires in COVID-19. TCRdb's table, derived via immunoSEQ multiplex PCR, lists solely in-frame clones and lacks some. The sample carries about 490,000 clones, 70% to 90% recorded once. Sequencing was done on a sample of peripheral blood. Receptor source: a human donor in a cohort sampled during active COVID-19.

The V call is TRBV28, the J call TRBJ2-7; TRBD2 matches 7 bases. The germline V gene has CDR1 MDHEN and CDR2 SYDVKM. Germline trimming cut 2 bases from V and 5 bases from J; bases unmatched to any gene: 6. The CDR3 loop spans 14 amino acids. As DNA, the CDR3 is TGTGCCAGCAGTTTAAAAACTAGCGTCCACGAGCAGTACTTC. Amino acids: CASSLKTSVHEQYF.

As DNA, the CDR3 is TGTGCCAGTAGCCTCGCGGGTGGCTACACCTTC. This codes for CASSLAGGYTF. V gene TRBV19 combines with J gene TRBJ1-2; D is ambiguous. V shed 6 bases and J shed 7 bases, with 9 bases lying between them. Germline V gene data show CDR1 as LNHDA and CDR2 as SQIVND (reference sequence). The CDR3 runs 11 residues.

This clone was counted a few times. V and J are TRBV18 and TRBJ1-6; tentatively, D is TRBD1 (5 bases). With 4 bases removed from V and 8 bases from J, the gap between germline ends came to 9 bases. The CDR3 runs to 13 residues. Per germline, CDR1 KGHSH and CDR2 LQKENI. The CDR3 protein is CASSQGVDSPLHF. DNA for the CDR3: TGTGCCAGCTCACAAGGGGTCGATTCACCCCTCCACTTT.

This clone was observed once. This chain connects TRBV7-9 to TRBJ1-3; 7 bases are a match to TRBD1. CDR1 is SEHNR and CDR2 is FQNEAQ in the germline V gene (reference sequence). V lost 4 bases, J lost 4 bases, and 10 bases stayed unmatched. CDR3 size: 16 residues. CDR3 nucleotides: TGTGCCAGCAGCTCCGACGTGGGACAGCTAGGAAACACCATATATTTT. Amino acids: CASSSDVGQLGNTIYF.

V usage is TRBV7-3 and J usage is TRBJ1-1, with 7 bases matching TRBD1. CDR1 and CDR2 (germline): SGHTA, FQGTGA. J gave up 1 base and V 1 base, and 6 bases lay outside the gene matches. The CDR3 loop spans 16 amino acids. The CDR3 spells CASSLNGGGANTEAFF. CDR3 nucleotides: TGTGCCAGCAGCTTAAATGGAGGGGGCGCGAACACTGAAGCTTTCTTT.

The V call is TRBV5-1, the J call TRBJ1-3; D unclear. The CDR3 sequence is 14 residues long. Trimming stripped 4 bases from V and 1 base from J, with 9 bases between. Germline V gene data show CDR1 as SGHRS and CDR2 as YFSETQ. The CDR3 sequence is CASSPSQSGNTIYF. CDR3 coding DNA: TGCGCCAGCAGCCCCAGTCAGTCTGGAAACACCATATATTTT.

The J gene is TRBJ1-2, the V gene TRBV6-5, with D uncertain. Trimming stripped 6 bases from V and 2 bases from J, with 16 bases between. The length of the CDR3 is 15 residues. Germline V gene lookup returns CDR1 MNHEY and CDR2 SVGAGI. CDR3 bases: TGTGCCAGCAGCCAACGGATGACTACGAACTATGGCTACACCTTC. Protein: CASSQRMTTNYGYTF.

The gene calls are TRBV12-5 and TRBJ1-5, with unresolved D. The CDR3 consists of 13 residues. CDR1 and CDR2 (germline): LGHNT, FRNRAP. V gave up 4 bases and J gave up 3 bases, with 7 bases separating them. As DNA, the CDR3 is TGTGCTAGTGGTTGGGGAGACAATCAGCCCCAGCATTTT. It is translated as CASGWGDNQPQHF.

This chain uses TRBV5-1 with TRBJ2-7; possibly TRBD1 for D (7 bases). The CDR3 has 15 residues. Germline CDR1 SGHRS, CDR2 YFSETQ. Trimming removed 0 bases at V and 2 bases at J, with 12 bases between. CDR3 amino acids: CASSLGGTEAYEQYF. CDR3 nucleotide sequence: TGCGCCAGCAGCTTGGGCGGGACAGAGGCCTACGAGCAGTACTTC. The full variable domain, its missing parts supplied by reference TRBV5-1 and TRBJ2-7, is KAGVTQTPRYLIKTRGQQVTLSCSPISGHRSVSWYQQTPGQGLQFLFEYFSETQRNKGNFPGRFSGRQFSNSRSEMNVSTLELGDSALYLCASSLGGTEAYEQYFGPGTRLTVT.

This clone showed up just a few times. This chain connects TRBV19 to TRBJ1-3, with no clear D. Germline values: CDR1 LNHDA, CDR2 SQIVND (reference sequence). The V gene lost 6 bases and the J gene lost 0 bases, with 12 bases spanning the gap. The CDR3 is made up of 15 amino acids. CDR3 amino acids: CASRPDGDSGNTIYF. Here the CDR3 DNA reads TGTGCCAGTAGACCCGACGGGGACTCTGGAAACACCATATATTTT.

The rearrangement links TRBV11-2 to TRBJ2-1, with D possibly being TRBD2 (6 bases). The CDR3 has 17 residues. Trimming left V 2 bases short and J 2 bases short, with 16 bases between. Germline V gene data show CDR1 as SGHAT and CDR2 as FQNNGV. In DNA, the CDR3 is TGTGCCAGCAGCTTATACCCGGGACTGATCACCTACAATGAGCAGTTCTTC. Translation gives CASSLYPGLITYNEQFF.

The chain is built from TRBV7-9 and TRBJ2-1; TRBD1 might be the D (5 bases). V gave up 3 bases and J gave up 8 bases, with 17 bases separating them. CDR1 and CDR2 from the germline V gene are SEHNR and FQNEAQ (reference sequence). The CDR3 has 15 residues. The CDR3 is CASSFGSTDWDEQFF. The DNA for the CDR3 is TGTGCCAGCAGCTTTGGGTCGACAGACTGGGATGAGCAGTTCTTC.

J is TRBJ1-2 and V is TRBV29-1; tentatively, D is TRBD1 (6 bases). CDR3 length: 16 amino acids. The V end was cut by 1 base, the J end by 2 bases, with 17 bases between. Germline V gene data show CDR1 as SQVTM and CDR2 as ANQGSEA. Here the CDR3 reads CSVEVVQGPSNYGYTF. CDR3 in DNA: TGCAGCGTTGAAGTGGTGCAGGGGCCCTCCAACTATGGCTACACCTTC.

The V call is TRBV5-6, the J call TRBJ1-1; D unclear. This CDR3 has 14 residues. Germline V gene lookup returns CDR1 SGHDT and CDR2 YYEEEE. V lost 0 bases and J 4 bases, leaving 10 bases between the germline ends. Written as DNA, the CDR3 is TGTGCCAGCAGCTTGGGGGATGGGAGCACTGAAGCTTTCTTT. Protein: CASSLGDGSTEAFF. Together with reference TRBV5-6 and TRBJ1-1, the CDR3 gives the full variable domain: DAGVTQSPTHLIKTRGQQVTLRCSPKSGHDTVSWYQQALGQGPQFIFQYYEEEERQRGNFPDRFSGHQFPNYSSELNVNALLLGDSALYLCASSLGDGSTEAFFGQGTRLTVV.

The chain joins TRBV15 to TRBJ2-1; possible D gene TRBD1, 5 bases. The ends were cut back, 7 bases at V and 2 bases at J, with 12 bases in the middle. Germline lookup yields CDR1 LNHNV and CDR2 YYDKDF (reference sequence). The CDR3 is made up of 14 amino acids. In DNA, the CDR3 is TGTGCCACCACTAGGGGATACACCTACAATGAGCAGTTCTTC. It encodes CATTRGYTYNEQFF.

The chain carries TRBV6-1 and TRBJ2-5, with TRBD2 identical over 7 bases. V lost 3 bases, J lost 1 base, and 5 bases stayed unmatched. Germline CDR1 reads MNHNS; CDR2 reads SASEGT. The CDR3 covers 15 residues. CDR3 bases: TGTGCCAGCAGTGAGGGGACTAAACCCCAAGAGACCCAGTACTTC. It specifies CASSEGTKPQETQYF.

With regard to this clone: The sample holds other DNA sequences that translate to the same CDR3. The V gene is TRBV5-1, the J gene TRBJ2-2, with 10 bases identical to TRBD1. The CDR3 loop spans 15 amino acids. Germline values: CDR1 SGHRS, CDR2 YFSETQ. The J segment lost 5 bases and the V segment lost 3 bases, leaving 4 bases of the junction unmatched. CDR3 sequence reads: CASSSGTGVTGELFF. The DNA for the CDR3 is TGCGCCAGCAGCTCCGGGACAGGGGTAACCGGGGAGCTGTTTTTT. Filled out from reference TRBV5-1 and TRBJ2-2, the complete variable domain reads KAGVTQTPRYLIKTRGQQVTLSCSPISGHRSVSWYQQTPGQGLQFLFEYFSETQRNKGNFPGRFSGRQFSNSRSEMNVSTLELGDSALYLCASSSGTGVTGELFFGEGSRLTVL.

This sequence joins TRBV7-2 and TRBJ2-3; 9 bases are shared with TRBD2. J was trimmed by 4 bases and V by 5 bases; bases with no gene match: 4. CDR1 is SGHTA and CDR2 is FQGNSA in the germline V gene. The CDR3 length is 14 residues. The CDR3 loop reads CASSAAGGADTQYF. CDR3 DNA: TGTGCCAGCAGCGCCGCGGGAGGGGCAGATACGCAGTATTTT.

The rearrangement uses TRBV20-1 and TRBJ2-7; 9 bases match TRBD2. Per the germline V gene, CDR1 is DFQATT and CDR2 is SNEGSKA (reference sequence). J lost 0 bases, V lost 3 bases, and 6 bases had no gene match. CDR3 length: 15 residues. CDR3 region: CSASAYSGSSYEQYF. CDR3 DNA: TGCAGTGCTAGTGCCTATAGCGGGAGCTCCTACGAGCAGTACTTC.

The CDR3 is CASSDGRGYTF. CDR3 nucleotides: TGTGCCAGCAGTGACGGCAGGGGATACACCTTC. This chain links TRBV6-4 with TRBJ1-2, with D perhaps TRBD1 (6 bases). Looked up from germline, CDR1 is MRHNA and CDR2 is SNTAGT. The CDR3 totals 11 residues. V gave up 2 bases and J gave up 11 bases, with 9 bases separating them.

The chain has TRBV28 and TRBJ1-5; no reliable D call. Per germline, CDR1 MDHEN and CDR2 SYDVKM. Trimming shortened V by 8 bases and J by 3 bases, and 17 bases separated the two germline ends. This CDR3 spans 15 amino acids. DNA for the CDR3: TGTGCCAGCTTTGGAGATGGTATTGTCAATCAGCCCCAGCATTTT. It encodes CASFGDGIVNQPQHF.

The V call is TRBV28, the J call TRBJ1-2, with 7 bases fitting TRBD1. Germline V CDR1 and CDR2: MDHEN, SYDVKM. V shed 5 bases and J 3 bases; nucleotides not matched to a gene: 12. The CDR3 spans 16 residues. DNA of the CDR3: TGTGCCAGCAGTCGTCTTACAGGGGCCGCATACTATGGCTACACCTTC. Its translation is CASSRLTGAAYYGYTF.

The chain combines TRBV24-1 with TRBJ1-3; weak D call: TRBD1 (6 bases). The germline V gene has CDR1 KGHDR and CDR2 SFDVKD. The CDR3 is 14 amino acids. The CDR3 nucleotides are TGTGCACCTAGGGGACACTCCTCTGGAAACACCATATATTTT. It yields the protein CAPRGHSSGNTIYF.

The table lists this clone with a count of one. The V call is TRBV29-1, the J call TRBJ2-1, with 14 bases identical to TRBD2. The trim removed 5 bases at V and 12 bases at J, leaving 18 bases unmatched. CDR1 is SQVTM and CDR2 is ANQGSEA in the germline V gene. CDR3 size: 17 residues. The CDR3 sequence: CSVLGRPGLAGENRQFF. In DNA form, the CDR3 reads TGCAGCGTTTTAGGCAGGCCGGGACTAGCGGGAGAAAATCGGCAGTTCTTC.

The CDR3 loop is CASSRLRPDSYNEQFF. CDR3 nucleotide sequence: TGTGCCAGCTCACGTCTGAGGCCGGATTCCTACAATGAGCAGTTCTTC. This sequence joins TRBV18 and TRBJ2-1; D remains unclear. Germline values: CDR1 KGHSH, CDR2 LQKENI. Trimming took 4 bases from V and 1 from J, leaving 14 bases between them. The CDR3 is 16 residues long. Together with reference TRBV18 and TRBJ2-1, the CDR3 gives the full variable domain: NAGVMQNPRHLVRRRGQEARLRCSPMKGHSHVYWYRQLPEEGLKFMVYLQKENIIDESGMPKERFSAEFPKEGPSILRIQQVVRGDSAAYFCASSRLRPDSYNEQFFGPGTRLTVL.

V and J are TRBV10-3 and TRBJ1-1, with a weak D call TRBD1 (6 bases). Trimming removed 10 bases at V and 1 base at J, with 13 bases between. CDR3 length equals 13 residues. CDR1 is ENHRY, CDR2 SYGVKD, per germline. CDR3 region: CATRTETNTEAFF. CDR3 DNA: TGTGCCACCCGGACAGAGACGAACACTGAAGCTTTCTTT.

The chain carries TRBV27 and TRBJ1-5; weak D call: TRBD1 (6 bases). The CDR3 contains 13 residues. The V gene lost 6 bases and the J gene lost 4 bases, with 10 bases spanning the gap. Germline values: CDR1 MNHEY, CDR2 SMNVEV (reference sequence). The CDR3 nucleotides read TGTGCCAGCAGCCGGACAGTAAATCAGCCCCAGCATTTT. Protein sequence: CASSRTVNQPQHF.